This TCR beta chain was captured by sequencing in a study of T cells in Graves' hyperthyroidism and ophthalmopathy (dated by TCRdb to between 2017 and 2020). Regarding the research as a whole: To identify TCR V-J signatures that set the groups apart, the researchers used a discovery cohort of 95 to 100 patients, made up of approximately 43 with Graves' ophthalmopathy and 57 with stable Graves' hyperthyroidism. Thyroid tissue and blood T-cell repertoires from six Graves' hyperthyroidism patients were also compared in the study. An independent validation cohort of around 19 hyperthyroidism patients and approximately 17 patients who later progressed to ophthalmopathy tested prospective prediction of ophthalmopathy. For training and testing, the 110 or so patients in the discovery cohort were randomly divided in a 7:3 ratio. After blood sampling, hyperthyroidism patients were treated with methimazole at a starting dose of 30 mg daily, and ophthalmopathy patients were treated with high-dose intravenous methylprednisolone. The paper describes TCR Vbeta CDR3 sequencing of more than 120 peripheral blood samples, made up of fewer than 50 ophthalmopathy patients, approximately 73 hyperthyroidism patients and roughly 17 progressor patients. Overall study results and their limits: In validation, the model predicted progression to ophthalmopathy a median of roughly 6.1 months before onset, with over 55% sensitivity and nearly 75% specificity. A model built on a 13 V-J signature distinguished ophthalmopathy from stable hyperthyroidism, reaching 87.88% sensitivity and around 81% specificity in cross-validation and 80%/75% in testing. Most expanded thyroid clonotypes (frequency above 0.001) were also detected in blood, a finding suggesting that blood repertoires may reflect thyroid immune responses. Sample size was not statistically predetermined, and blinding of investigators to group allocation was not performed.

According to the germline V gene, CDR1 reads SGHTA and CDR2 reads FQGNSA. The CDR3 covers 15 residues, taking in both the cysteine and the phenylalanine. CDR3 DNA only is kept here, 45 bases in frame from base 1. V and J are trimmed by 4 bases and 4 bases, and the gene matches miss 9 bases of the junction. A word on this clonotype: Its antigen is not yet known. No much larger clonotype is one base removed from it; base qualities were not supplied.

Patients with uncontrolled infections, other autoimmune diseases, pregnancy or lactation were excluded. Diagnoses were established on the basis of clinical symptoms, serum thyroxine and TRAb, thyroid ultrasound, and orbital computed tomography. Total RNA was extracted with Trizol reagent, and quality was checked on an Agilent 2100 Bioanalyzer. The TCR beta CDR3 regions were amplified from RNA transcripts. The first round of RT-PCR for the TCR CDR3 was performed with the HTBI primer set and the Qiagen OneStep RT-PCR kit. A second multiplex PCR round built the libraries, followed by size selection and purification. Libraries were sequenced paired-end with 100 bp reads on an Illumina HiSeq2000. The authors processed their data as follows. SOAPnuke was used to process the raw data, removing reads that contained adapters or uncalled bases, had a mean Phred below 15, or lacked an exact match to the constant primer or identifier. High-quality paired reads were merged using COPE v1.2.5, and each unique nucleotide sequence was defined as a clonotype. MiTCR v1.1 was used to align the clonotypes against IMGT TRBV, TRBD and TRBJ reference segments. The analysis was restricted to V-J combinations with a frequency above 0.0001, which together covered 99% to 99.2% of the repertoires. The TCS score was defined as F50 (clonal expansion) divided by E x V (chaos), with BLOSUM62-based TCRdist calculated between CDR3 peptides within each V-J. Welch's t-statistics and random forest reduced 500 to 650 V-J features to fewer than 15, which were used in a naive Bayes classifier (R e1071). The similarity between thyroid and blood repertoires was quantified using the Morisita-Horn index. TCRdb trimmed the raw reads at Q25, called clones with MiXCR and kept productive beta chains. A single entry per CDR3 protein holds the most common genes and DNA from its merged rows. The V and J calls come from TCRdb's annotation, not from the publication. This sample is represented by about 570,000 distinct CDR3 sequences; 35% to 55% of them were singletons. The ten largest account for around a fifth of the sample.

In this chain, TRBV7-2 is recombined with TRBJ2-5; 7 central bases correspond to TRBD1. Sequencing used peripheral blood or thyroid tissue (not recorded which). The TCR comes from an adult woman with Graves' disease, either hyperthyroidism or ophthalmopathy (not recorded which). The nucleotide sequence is TGTGCCAGCAGCTCGTCCGGGGACAGAGGAGAGACCCAGTACTTC. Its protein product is CASSSSGDRGETQYF.